Listed below are T cell receptor beta chains from one sample, sequenced in a study of blood T cell repertoires in COVID-19. Assay: immunoSEQ multiplex PCR; the TCRdb copy retains only in-frame clones and omits some. Among tens of thousands of clones listed, 90% were seen once. Sequenced input: peripheral blood. These receptors originate from a man aged 50 to 60 with COVID-19, enrolled during active disease. CDR3s include the opening cysteine and the closing phenylalanine or tryptophan. The order of the fields is J gene, D gene, V gene, CDR3 protein. A D gene is named only where the DNA matches it firmly.

TRBJ2-7,-,TRBV7-2,CASSIRPASDEQYF
TRBJ2-1,TRBD2,TRBV3-1/TRBV3-2,CASSLPGLAGGYEQFF
TRBJ2-7,TRBD1,TRBV19,CASSTTGSSYEQYF
TRBJ2-7,TRBD2,TRBV30,CAWSIGSGSHSYEQYF
TRBJ1-2,TRBD1,TRBV28,CASGQGEWYGYTF
TRBJ2-3,-,TRBV2,CASLTTDTQYF
TRBJ2-2,TRBD2,TRBV15,CATSWTSGNTGELFF
TRBJ2-4,TRBD2,TRBV6-1,CASSERSGRAPNIQYF
TRBJ2-1,-,TRBV19,CASSTRRDLRPNEQFF
TRBJ1-3,-,TRBV30,CAWTRGGSGNTIYF
TRBJ2-7,TRBD2,TRBV6-2/TRBV6-3,CASSYRTSGARGQYF
TRBJ1-2,-,TRBV27,CASSPGTLEGYTF
TRBJ1-2,-,TRBV7-2,CASSLAAGNYGYTF
TRBJ2-7,TRBD2,TRBV7-2,CASSVTGTSGREQYF
TRBJ2-1,TRBD2,TRBV5-1,CASSSSSGGYNEQFF
TRBJ2-3,-,TRBV11-3,CASSLTGLLTDTQYF
TRBJ1-3,-,TRBV15,CATSRGGRGNTIYF
TRBJ1-5,-,TRBV19,CASSIGAYSNQPQHF
TRBJ2-1,TRBD2,TRBV9,CASSVSGGSSYNEQFF
TRBJ2-7,TRBD2,TRBV2,CASRTSGRDYEQYF
TRBJ1-2,-,TRBV27,CASSSQGINYGYTF
TRBJ1-1,-,TRBV12-3/TRBV12-4,CASSLSGTEAFF
TRBJ1-2,-,TRBV6-6,CASSPARVGGYTF
TRBJ2-3,-,TRBV6-5,CASSYRGYSTDTQYF
TRBJ1-5,TRBD1,TRBV6-5,CASSTRTGNQPQHF
TRBJ2-1,TRBD2,TRBV6-4,CASSTRGVGGCNEQFF
TRBJ1-1,-,TRBV5-1,CASSLVPVNTEAFF
TRBJ1-5,-,TRBV7-2,CASSFQWGRDSNQPQHF
TRBJ1-2,TRBD1,TRBV29-1,CSVVQGAPLGGYTF
TRBJ2-2,-,TRBV6-2/TRBV6-3,CASSYVRGGPPAGELFF
TRBJ2-7,TRBD1,TRBV10-3,CAISEGNRGEQYF
TRBJ1-1,TRBD1,TRBV3-1/TRBV3-2,CASSDPLDRATEAFF
TRBJ2-3,TRBD1,TRBV24-1,CATRTNPGGLADTQYF
TRBJ2-3,-,TRBV5-6,CASSLGTPRDTQYF
TRBJ2-1,TRBD1,TRBV5-1,CASSSRDRGLNEQFF
TRBJ2-7,TRBD2,TRBV6-5,CASSWTSGSYEQYF
TRBJ2-7,-,TRBV18,CASSPDRTYEQYF
TRBJ1-1,-,TRBV7-2,CASTGTGTMNTEAFF
TRBJ1-1,-,TRBV18,CASSPRVWDTEAFF
TRBJ2-5,TRBD2,TRBV29-1,CSVQGLAGLGETQYF
TRBJ2-7,TRBD2,TRBV2,CASSLRASGGYEQYF
TRBJ2-7,TRBD2,TRBV4-3,CASSQGRDYFYEQYF
TRBJ1-3,-,TRBV19,CATSGYGGNTIYF
TRBJ2-2,-,TRBV5-5,CASSSWTIAASGELFF
TRBJ2-1,TRBD2,TRBV19,CASSKFIAGGYNEQFF
TRBJ1-5,-,TRBV10-3,CAISPGGPNSNQPQHF
TRBJ1-5,-,TRBV28,CASSGGADHQPQHF
TRBJ2-3,TRBD1,TRBV25-1,CASSEGRGSFRDTQYF
TRBJ1-2,-,TRBV5-4,CASSANRVGYGYTF